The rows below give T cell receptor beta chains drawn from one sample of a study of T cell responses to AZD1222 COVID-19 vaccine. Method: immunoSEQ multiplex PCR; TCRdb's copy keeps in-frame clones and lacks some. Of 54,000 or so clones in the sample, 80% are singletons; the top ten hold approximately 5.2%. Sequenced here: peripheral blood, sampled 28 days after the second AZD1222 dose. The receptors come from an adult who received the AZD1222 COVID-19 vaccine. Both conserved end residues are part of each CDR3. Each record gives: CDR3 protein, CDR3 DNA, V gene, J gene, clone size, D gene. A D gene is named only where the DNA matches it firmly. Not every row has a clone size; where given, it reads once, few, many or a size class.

CASSLERKNTEAFF	TGTGCCAGCAGCTTGGAACGGAAGAACACTGAAGCTTTCTTT	TRBV5-6	TRBJ1-1	few	.
CASRGPGLNEKLFF	TGTGCCAGCCGGGGCCCAGGGCTTAATGAAAAACTGTTTTTT	TRBV28	TRBJ1-4	.	.
CASSPSGRSPGELFF	TGTGCCAGCAGCCCTAGCGGGAGGTCCCCCGGGGAGCTGTTTTTT	TRBV11-2	TRBJ2-2	once	TRBD2
CASSYRAANSNQPQHF	TGTGCCAGCAGTTACAGGGCAGCTAATAGCAATCAGCCCCAGCATTTT	TRBV6-2/TRBV6-3	TRBJ1-5	.	.
CSVGRTSGYNEQFF	TGCAGCGTTGGGCGGACTAGCGGTTACAATGAGCAGTTCTTC	TRBV29-1	TRBJ2-1	.	TRBD2
CASSRSGGNQPQHF	TGTGCCAGCAGTCGCTCAGGGGGCAATCAGCCCCAGCATTTT	TRBV7-8	TRBJ1-5	.	.
CASSRPGISYNEQFF	TGTGCCAGCAGTAGACCCGGGATATCATACAATGAGCAGTTCTTC	TRBV2	TRBJ2-1	.	.
CASSPKGSTDTQYF	TGTGCCAGCAGTCCGAAGGGGAGCACAGATACGCAGTATTTT	TRBV2	TRBJ2-3	.	.
CASSTNQGGYTF	TGTGCCAGCAGCACAAATCAGGGCGGCTACACCTTC	TRBV11-2	TRBJ1-2	.	.
CASSKDRGRFNYGYTF	TGTGCCAGTAGTAAAGACAGGGGGCGGTTTAACTATGGCTACACCTTC	TRBV19	TRBJ1-2	.	TRBD1
CASSQGQGKLFF	TGTGCCAGCAGCCAGGGACAGGGCAAACTGTTTTTT	TRBV12-3/TRBV12-4	TRBJ1-4	few	TRBD1
CASSIRTSGRGGTDTQYF	TGTGCCAGCAGCATAAGGACTAGCGGGAGGGGCGGCACAGATACGCAGTATTTT	TRBV9	TRBJ2-3	.	TRBD2
CASTLSPVGETQYF	TGTGCCAGCACCTTAAGCCCGGTTGGAGAGACCCAGTACTTC	TRBV7-6	TRBJ2-5	.	.
CASSLDPRSGETQYF	TGTGCCAGCAGTTTAGATCCCAGGTCCGGGGAGACCCAGTACTTC	TRBV28	TRBJ2-5	.	.
CASSSQLGTYSGNTIYF	TGTGCCAGCAGCTCTCAGCTGGGCACTTACTCTGGAAACACCATATATTTT	TRBV2	TRBJ1-3	.	.
CSVFGTSGGQANTGELFF	TGCAGCGTTTTCGGGACTAGCGGGGGACAAGCGAACACCGGGGAGCTGTTTTTT	TRBV29-1	TRBJ2-2	.	TRBD2
CASSKQGSYGYTF	TGTGCCAGTAGTAAACAGGGGAGCTATGGCTACACCTTC	TRBV19	TRBJ1-2	.	TRBD1
CASSLLSSYNEQFF	TGTGCCAGCAGTTTACTGAGCTCCTACAATGAGCAGTTCTTC	TRBV27	TRBJ2-1	.	.
CASHGRRAGNEQFF	TGTGCCAGTCACGGGCGGAGGGCCGGCAATGAGCAGTTCTTC	TRBV19	TRBJ2-1	.	.
CASSYSSGNNEKLFF	TGTGCCAGCAGTTACTCTTCGGGAAATAATGAAAAACTGTTTTTT	TRBV6-5	TRBJ1-4	.	.
CASRTGGNTEAFF	TGCGCCAGCAGGACAGGAGGAAACACTGAAGCTTTCTTT	TRBV5-1	TRBJ1-1	.	.
CASSQEPGGRETIYF	TGTGCCAGCAGCCAAGAACCGGGAGGAAGGGAGACCATATATTTT	TRBV3-1/TRBV3-2	TRBJ1-3	few	.
CATSRAGVGAKNIQYF	TGTGCCACCAGCAGAGCCGGGGTTGGAGCCAAAAACATTCAGTACTTC	TRBV15	TRBJ2-4	.	.
CASSTGQRNTIYF	TGTGCCAGCAGTACGGGACAGCGAAACACCATATATTTT	TRBV12-3/TRBV12-4	TRBJ1-3	.	TRBD1
CASSFRGHYTGELFF	TGTGCCAGCAGTTTCCGGGGACACTACACCGGGGAGCTGTTTTTT	TRBV6-5	TRBJ2-2	.	.
CASSPGLYSGNTIYF	TGTGCCAGCTCACCGGGCCTTTATTCTGGAAACACCATATATTTT	TRBV18	TRBJ1-3	once	.
CAPREGSHYGYTF	TGTGCCCCTAGGGAGGGGAGTCATTATGGCTACACCTTC	TRBV19	TRBJ1-2	few	.
CASSAPGLSNNEQFF	TGTGCCAGCAGTGCTCCGGGACTATCTAACAATGAGCAGTTCTTC	TRBV2	TRBJ2-1	.	TRBD2
CASSEGQGPDTQYF	TGTGCCAGCAGTGAAGGACAGGGGCCGGATACGCAGTATTTT	TRBV6-4	TRBJ2-3	.	TRBD1
CASSYANQGAEAFF	TGTGCCAGCAGTTACGCGAACCAGGGTGCTGAAGCTTTCTTT	TRBV6-5	TRBJ1-1	.	.
CASSLKQGVDTQYF	TGTGCCAGCAGCTTAAAACAGGGAGTAGATACGCAGTATTTT	TRBV13	TRBJ2-3	.	.
CACDRANTEAFF	TGTGCCTGTGACAGGGCGAACACTGAAGCTTTCTTT	TRBV30	TRBJ1-1	.	TRBD1
CASSDKGNTEAFF	TGTGCCAGCAGTGACAAGGGTAACACTGAAGCTTTCTTT	TRBV6-4	TRBJ1-1	.	.
CASSSPTGNPYNEQFF	TGTGCCAGCAGCTCGCCGACAGGGAACCCCTACAATGAGCAGTTCTTC	TRBV7-9	TRBJ2-1	few	TRBD1
CASSLGSMNTEAFF	TGTGCCAGCAGTTTGGGCAGCATGAACACTGAAGCTTTCTTT	TRBV6-5	TRBJ1-1	.	.
CATTPGSVAGGSDTQYF	TGTGCCACCACCCCCGGTTCCGTAGCGGGAGGGAGTGATACGCAGTATTTT	TRBV15	TRBJ2-3	.	TRBD2
CASSRTTEAFF	TGTGCCAGCAGCCGGACCACTGAAGCTTTCTTT	TRBV28	TRBJ1-1	.	.
CASSPSRVSGYTF	TGTGCCAGCAGCCCCAGCAGGGTCTCAGGCTACACCTTC	TRBV5-4	TRBJ1-2	.	.
CASSTMGEQYF	TGTGCCAGCTCAACCATGGGGGAGCAGTACTTC	TRBV18	TRBJ2-7	.	.
CASSVEGGRNDEQFF	TGTGCCAGCAGCGTAGAAGGGGGCCGCAATGATGAGCAGTTCTTC	TRBV9	TRBJ2-1	few	TRBD1
CASSTWGASGTF	TGTGCCAGTAGTACCTGGGGGGCCTCGGGCACCTTC	TRBV19	TRBJ1-2	.	.
CASVGGTGTPEQYF	TGTGCCAGCGTGGGGGGGACAGGGACTCCCGAGCAGTACTTC	TRBV11-2	TRBJ2-7	.	TRBD1
CVRGGLNTGELFF	TGTGTCCGTGGGGGGCTAAACACCGGGGAGCTGTTTTTT	TRBV19	TRBJ2-2	.	.
CASSTPRVSGSVEQFF	TGTGCCAGCAGTACCCCCCGTGTTAGCGGGAGCGTTGAGCAGTTCTTC	TRBV28	TRBJ2-1	.	TRBD2
CAWSPDGREAFF	TGTGCCTGGAGTCCGGACGGCCGTGAAGCTTTCTTT	TRBV30	TRBJ1-1	.	.
CASSQDRGNRGNYGYTF	TGTGCCAGCAGCCAAGATCGGGGGAACAGGGGCAACTATGGCTACACCTTC	TRBV3-1/TRBV3-2	TRBJ1-2	.	TRBD1
CASSEQGRRDEKLFF	TGTGCCAGCAGCGAGCAGGGGAGGCGGGATGAAAAACTGTTTTTT	TRBV7-6	TRBJ1-4	few	.
CAWSGGTGISPLHF	TGTGCCTGGAGTGGGGGGACAGGGATCTCACCCCTCCACTTT	TRBV30	TRBJ1-6	.	TRBD1
CSARKGNTIYF	TGCAGTGCTAGAAAGGGAAACACCATATATTTT	TRBV20-1	TRBJ1-3	.	.
CASSLDGIVQHF	TGTGCCAGCAGCTTAGACGGGATCGTCCAGCATTTT	TRBV7-2	TRBJ1-5	few	.
CASSQVRNTEAFF	TGTGCCAGCAGCCAGGTTAGGAACACTGAAGCTTTCTTT	TRBV11-2	TRBJ1-1	few	.
CASSQDHEGRQPQHF	TGTGCCAGCAGCCAAGATCACGAGGGGCGGCAGCCCCAGCATTTT	TRBV4-2	TRBJ1-5	.	.